In this sample, the clone carrying this T cell receptor beta chain turned up once. As yet, its antigen is unknown. This entry comes from a study of cytomegalovirus exposure and HLA in healthy donors. The PCR was carried out with 60 Vbeta primers and 13 Jbeta primers. In the study's own analysis: In a later analysis, roughly 11 million of 83 million or so unique beta chains occurred in at least two donors. Assay used: immunoSEQ multiplex PCR; TCRdb lists only in-frame clones, some missing. V, J and clone size reflect that table, while D and trimming were determined from the DNA. Of approximately 170,000 clones listed, over 80% were seen once; the top ten hold more than 1%. Study observations and caveats: Several of the most significant clusters appeared, in a later analysis, to be linked to common viral pathogens.

Trimming took 8 bases from V and 1 from J; bases not matched to a gene: 9. Germline CDR1 is MNHNS and CDR2 is SASEGT. The CDR3 runs 15 residues. The source of this sequence is a boy younger than 10 in good health and CMV-seronegative. Source material: PBMCs. The chain recombines TRBV6-1 with TRBJ2-5; 8 nucleotides align to TRBD1. The CDR3 here is CASAPHTGGQETQYF. CDR3 coding DNA: TGTGCCAGCGCCCCCCACACAGGGGGCCAAGAGACCCAGTACTTC.